Listed here are 28 T cell receptor beta chains from one sample, sequenced in a study of T cell clonality in common variable immunodeficiency. No antigen has been assigned to these receptors. Data came from immunoSEQ multiplex PCR; TCRdb stores just in-frame clones and leaves some out. The data show under 40,000 clones, with none appearing a single time. Study outcomes and limitations: Common variable immunodeficiency TCR beta sequences reportedly had fewer deletions and N-nucleotide insertions.

Sequences were obtained from peripheral blood mononuclear cells. All receptors come from a human donor with common variable immunodeficiency.

This clone was counted only a few times. The read comes to an end 3 residues before the CDR3 does, leaving the germline J gene to fill in the end. The V call is TRBV6-1, the J call TRBJ1-1; D ambiguous. CDR1 is MNHNS and CDR2 is SASEGT in the germline V gene. V dropped 3 bases and J dropped 4 bases, with 9 bases sitting between them. This CDR3 spans 13 amino acids. CDR3 loop: CASSDLMITEAFF. CDR3 bases read: TGTGCCAGCAGTGACCTAATGATCACTGAA.

This clone was detected many times. The observed sequence ends 3 residues before the CDR3 terminus, with the missing tail filled in from the germline J gene. The chain employs TRBV7-3 and TRBJ1-2; 7 nucleotides align to TRBD1. This CDR3 region has 14 residues. Germline V CDR1 and CDR2: SGHTA, FQGTGA. V lost 6 bases and J lost 4; bases outside the gene matches: 8. The CDR3 reads CASSLTGSGYGYTF. The part of the CDR3 DNA that was read is TGTGCCAGCAGTTTGACAGGGAGTGGCTATGGC.

On this clone: The missing CDR3 end, 3 residues past where the read stops, is filled in from the germline J gene. The V gene is TRBV30, the J gene TRBJ1-2, with 8 bases aligning to TRBD1. V shed 7 bases, J shed 4 bases, and the junction held 14 bases outside the gene matches. The CDR3 is made up of 15 amino acids. The germline V gene encodes CDR1 GTSNPN and CDR2 SVGIG (reference sequence). CDR3 bases read: TGTGCCTACCCGACAGGGGCCCTTTTTGGCTATGGC. Its protein product is CAYPTGALFGYG. Given in full, the CDR3 is CAYPTGALFGYGYTF.

Ten or more counts support this clone. The read ends 3 residues early relative to the CDR3; the germline J gene fills the gap. V gene TRBV29-1 combines with J gene TRBJ1-1; 7 nucleotides agree with TRBD1. In germline, CDR1 is SQVTM, CDR2 ANQGSEA. The CDR3 runs 12 residues. Trimming took 3 bases from V and 5 from J; bases not matched to a gene: 3. CDR3 region: CSVETGWTEAFF. The covered CDR3 bases are TGCAGCGTTGAGACAGGGTGGACTGAA.

This clone has at least ten counts. The CDR3 end lies 3 residues beyond the end of the read and is filled in from the germline J gene. The genes are TRBV23-1 and TRBJ1-2; tentatively, D is TRBD1 (5 bases). TRBV23-1 has ORF status, its function being uncertain. This CDR3 contains 14 residues. The sequenced part of the CDR3 DNA is TGCGCCAGCAGTCAGACGTATTCAGGGCCCGGC. Translation gives CASSQTYSGPG. The CDR3 in full is CASSQTYSGPGYTF.

This clone was detected a few times. The CDR3 end is not reached by the read, which stops 3 residues before it; the germline J gene fills it in. This chain connects TRBV19 to TRBJ2-4; D unresolved. The CDR3 contains 14 residues. Trimming removed 5 bases from V and 2 bases from J, with 10 bases in between. Germline V gives CDR1 LNHDA, CDR2 SQIVND (reference sequence). This chain's CDR3 is CASSFRLTKNIQYF. CDR3 DNA, as far as it was read: TGTGCCAGTAGTTTTCGGTTGACCAAAAACATT.

Only a few counts were recorded for this clone. The CDR3 is cut off 3 residues early in the read; its end comes from the germline J gene. The same CDR3 can be traced to other DNA sequences in this sample. This chain joins TRBV18 and TRBJ2-7; 8 bases agree with TRBD1. V was clipped by 3 bases and J by 0 bases; unmatched bases: 10. The CDR3 runs 17 residues. From germline, CDR1 is KGHSH and CDR2 LQKENI. CDR3 DNA (partial): TGTGCCAGCTCACCCTCGACAGGGGCCGCTGGCTCCTACGAG. Translating it yields CASSPSTGAAGSYE. In full, the CDR3 is CASSPSTGAAGSYEQYF.

A note on this clone: Read sequence stops 3 residues before the CDR3 end, and the germline J gene provides the missing end. This rearrangement joins TRBV7-9 to TRBJ1-6; perhaps TRBD1 as D (6 bases). V gave up 5 bases and J gave up 10 bases, with 15 bases separating them. Per germline, CDR1 SEHNR and CDR2 FQNEAQ (reference sequence). This CDR3 spans 14 amino acids. The CDR3 loop is CASSPYRDGSPLHF. The covered CDR3 bases are TGTGCCAGCAGCCCCTACAGGGACGGGTCACCC.

This clone was recorded at least ten times. The read comes to an end 3 residues before the CDR3 does, leaving the germline J gene to fill in the end. This chain connects TRBV7-2 to TRBJ2-1; unclear D gene. Trimming took off 5 bases at V and 6 bases at J, with 11 bases between the two ends. Per the germline V gene, CDR1 is SGHTA and CDR2 is FQGNSA. The CDR3 covers 13 residues. CDR3 protein: CASSPSQFNEQFF. CDR3 DNA (partial): TGTGCCAGCAGCCCGAGCCAATTCAATGAG.

Worth noting for this clone: The read gets to within 3 residues of the CDR3 end, and the germline J gene fills in the rest. The chain couples TRBV6-2 or TRBV6-3 to TRBJ1-1; possible D gene TRBD1, 5 bases. The CDR3 extends over 13 amino acids. With 10 bases removed from V and 5 bases from J, the gap between germline ends came to 17 bases. Germline V gene lookup returns CDR1 MNHEY and CDR2 SVGEGT. The CDR3 sequence: CATRPPSGTEAFF. Incomplete CDR3 DNA: TGTGCCACCAGACCCCCCTCAGGGACTGAA.

A note on this clone: The read ends 3 residues early relative to the CDR3; the germline J gene fills the gap. J is TRBJ1-4 and V is TRBV19; tentatively, D is TRBD1 (6 bases). The CDR3 runs to 15 residues. Per the germline V gene, CDR1 is LNHDA and CDR2 is SQIVND (reference sequence). The V and J ends lost 2 bases and 5 bases respectively, with 12 bases between them. CDR3 amino acids: CASSITGGPNEKLFF. CDR3 DNA, as far as it was read: TGTGCCAGTAGTATAACGGGGGGCCCGAATGAAAAA.

This clone was seen a few times. The CDR3 extends 3 residues past the end of the read, so its final part is completed from the germline J gene. The rearrangement links TRBV30 to TRBJ1-5; TRBD1 matches 9 bases. Germline lookup yields CDR1 GTSNPN and CDR2 SVGIG (reference sequence). V gave up 0 bases and J gave up 3 bases; unmatched junction bases: 6. The CDR3 is 16 residues long. CDR3 residues: CAWSVTGQGVNQPQHF. The covered CDR3 bases are TGTGCCTGGAGTGTAACGGGACAGGGTGTCAATCAGCCC.

This clone was seen at least ten times. The read ends 3 residues before the CDR3 terminus; that terminus is restored from the germline J gene. The J gene is TRBJ2-3, the V gene TRBV12-3 or TRBV12-4, with D maybe TRBD2 (5 bases). This CDR3 is built from 17 residues. The V gene lost 6 bases and the J gene lost 4 bases, with 23 bases spanning the gap. CDR3 region: CASSYTPAVPMADTQYF. CDR3 DNA (partial): TGTGCCAGCAGCTATACCCCAGCGGTACCAATGGCAGATACG.

This clone has just a few counts. The read terminates 3 residues before the CDR3 end, so the remaining end is supplied by the germline J gene. The chain links TRBV11-3 to TRBJ2-7, with 7 bases lining up with TRBD2. The V gene's germline CDR1 is SGHNT and CDR2 YENEEA. The CDR3 sequence is 15 residues long. V shed 2 bases and J 2 bases; nucleotides not matched to a gene: 6. This CDR3 is CASSLKPAGPYEQYF. CDR3 DNA, as far as it was read: TGTGCCAGCAGCTTAAAGCCAGCGGGGCCCTACGAG.

Points on this clone: The CDR3 end lies 3 residues beyond the end of the read and is filled in from the germline J gene. The chain is built from TRBV7-2 and TRBJ2-7, with 7 nucleotides matching TRBD1. The junction had 8 bases not matched to a gene; V was cut back by 4 bases and J by 5 bases. CDR3 size: 14 residues. From germline, CDR1 is SGHTA and CDR2 FQGNSA. The CDR3 DNA, read in part, is TGTGCCAGCAGCTCCCTAGACAGGGCTCACGAG. Residues: CASSSLDRAHE. In full, the CDR3 reads CASSSLDRAHEQYF.

Only a few counts were recorded for this clone. Read sequence stops 3 residues before the CDR3 end, and the germline J gene provides the missing end. This chain connects TRBV5-1 to TRBJ1-1, with D tentatively TRBD1 (5 bases). The germline V and J ends were trimmed by 4 bases and 2 bases, with 15 bases remaining between them. The CDR3 is 15 residues long. Per germline, CDR1 SGHRS and CDR2 YFSETQ. Partial CDR3 DNA: TGCGCCAGCAGCGTACCATCTCAGGGTAACACTGAA. Protein: CASSVPSQGNTE. The entire CDR3 reads CASSVPSQGNTEAFF.

To note about this clone: The sequenced fragment ends 3 residues before the CDR3 boundary, so the rest is inferred from the germline J gene. The chain employs TRBV19 and TRBJ1-3; D not certain. Germline CDR1 LNHDA, CDR2 SQIVND (reference sequence). Trimming took off 3 bases at V and 8 bases at J, with 5 bases between the two ends. CDR3 size: 11 residues. The sequenced part of the CDR3 DNA is TGTGCCAGTAGTATCCGGGACACC. Translating gives CASSIRDT. The complete CDR3 protein is CASSIRDTIYF.

Details on this clone: The CDR3 end falls 3 residues outside the read, so it is completed with the germline J gene. The gene calls are TRBV30 and TRBJ1-5; D gene ambiguous. V lost 3 bases and J 0 bases, leaving 3 bases between the germline ends. The CDR3 covers 12 residues. CDR1 and CDR2 (germline): GTSNPN, SVGIG (reference sequence). The part of the CDR3 DNA that was read is TGTGCCTGGAGCTATAGCAATCAGCCC. Its translation is CAWSYSNQP. In full, the CDR3 reads CAWSYSNQPQHF.

Details on this clone: The sequence runs out 3 residues before the end of the CDR3; the remainder is reconstructed from the germline J gene. J is TRBJ2-1 and V is TRBV2, with 7 bases aligning to TRBD2. There are 13 residues in the CDR3. Germline values: CDR1 SNHLY, CDR2 FYNNEI. V was pared by 7 bases and J by 7 bases, with 7 bases of the junction left unmatched. CDR3: CASIYGGENEQFF. CDR3 DNA, as far as it was read: TGTGCCAGCATATATGGGGGGGAAAATGAG.

This clone was detected many times. Read data end 3 residues before the CDR3 end; the end is taken from the germline J gene. The chain links TRBV6-1 to TRBJ1-4, with 8 bases that match TRBD1. Germline lookup yields CDR1 MNHNS and CDR2 SASEGT. The V gene end was trimmed by 4 bases and the J gene end by 2 bases; junction bases not matched to a gene: 3. There are 15 residues in the CDR3. CDR3 amino acids: CASSGTGGTNEKLFF. Incomplete CDR3 DNA: TGTGCCAGCAGTGGAACAGGGGGGACTAATGAAAAA.

The sample holds a few counts of this clone. Read data end 3 residues before the CDR3 end; the end is taken from the germline J gene. V is TRBV2 and J is TRBJ1-1, with D possibly matching TRBD1 (5 bases). The CDR3 extends over 14 amino acids. Germline CDR1 and CDR2: SNHLY and FYNNEI. The CDR3 reads CASSAVRGYQEAFF. The CDR3 bases that were read are TGTGCCAGCAGCGCCGTTCGGGGGTATCAAGAA. Full variable domain (outside the CDR3, taken from reference TRBV2 and TRBJ1-1): EPEVTQTPSHQVTQMGQEVILRCVPISNHLYFYWYRQILGQKVEFLVSFYNNEISEKSEIFDDQFSVERPDGSNFTLKIRSTKLEDSAMYFCASSAVRGYQEAFFGQGTRLTVV.

This clone was counted at least ten times. The CDR3 goes on 3 residues after the read ends, and that part is filled in from the germline J gene. The chain joins TRBV5-4 to TRBJ2-7; 9 nucleotides agree with TRBD1. The CDR3 loop spans 15 amino acids. Germline loops: CDR1 SGHNT, CDR2 YYREEE (reference sequence). With V trimmed by 4 bases and J by 4 bases, 9 bases remained unmatched. CDR3 sequence reads: CASSPTGTGLYEQYF. Partial CDR3 DNA: TGTGCCAGCAGCCCGACCGGGACAGGGCTATACGAG. The entire variable domain, with the rest obtained from reference TRBV5-4 and TRBJ2-7, is as follows: ETGVTQSPTHLIKTRGQQVTLRCSSQSGHNTVSWYQQALGQGPQFIFQYYREEENGRGNFPPRFSGLQFPNYSSELNVNALELDDSALYLCASSPTGTGLYEQYFGPGTRLTVT.

This clone was found many times. With the read ending 3 residues before the CDR3 end, the germline J gene is used to fill in that end. The V and J genes are TRBV5-1 and TRBJ1-4; D is perhaps TRBD1 (5 bases). Trimming took 0 bases from V and 5 from J, leaving 23 bases between them. Per germline, CDR1 SGHRS and CDR2 YFSETQ. This CDR3 has 19 amino acids. The sequenced CDR3 bases are TGCGCCAGCAGCTTGGTGGGTCCCGTCACGACAGCCCAGAATGAAAAA. Translation gives CASSLVGPVTTAQNEK. The whole CDR3 region reads CASSLVGPVTTAQNEKLFF.

At least ten counts were recorded for this clone. The CDR3 extends 3 residues past the end of the read, so its final part is completed from the germline J gene. The chain is built from TRBV18 and TRBJ2-7, with D perhaps matching TRBD2 (6 bases). V was cut by 3 bases and J by 5 bases, with 17 bases left in between. The CDR3 runs to 15 residues. CDR1 and CDR2 (germline): KGHSH, LQKENI. CDR3 sequence reads: CASSPTTLARDEQYF. The sequenced part of the CDR3 DNA is TGTGCCAGCTCACCTACTACACTAGCAAGAGACGAG.

This clone was counted at least ten times. The CDR3 end lies 3 residues beyond the end of the read and is filled in from the germline J gene. The chain carries TRBV5-1 and TRBJ2-1, with D possibly TRBD1 on 6 matching bases. The CDR3 spans 14 residues. Germline values: CDR1 SGHRS, CDR2 YFSETQ. Trimming shortened V by 4 bases and J by 8 bases, and 16 bases separated the two germline ends. The covered CDR3 bases are TGCGCCAGCAGCGGCGAACAGGGTTTCGATGAG. Amino acid sequence: CASSGEQGFDE. The CDR3 in full is CASSGEQGFDEQFF.

This clone occurred a few times. Read data end 3 residues before the CDR3 end; the end is taken from the germline J gene. The chain combines TRBV7-2 with TRBJ1-2, with D hard to call. Per the germline V gene, CDR1 is SGHTA and CDR2 is FQGNSA. Trimming pared 6 bases from V and 3 bases from J, leaving 11 bases between. This CDR3 comprises 13 residues. Incomplete CDR3 DNA: TGTGCCAGCAGGCCGACACTAGACTATGGC. As protein: CASRPTLDYG. The entire CDR3 sequence reads CASRPTLDYGYTF.

This clone was recorded many times. The DNA ends 3 residues before the CDR3 does, and the rest of the CDR3 is filled in from the germline J gene. The chain carries TRBV18 and TRBJ1-2; D is possibly TRBD1 (6 bases). Trimming took 7 bases from V and 0 from J, leaving 9 bases between them. Germline CDR1 and CDR2: KGHSH and LQKENI. The CDR3 has 13 amino acids. CDR3 DNA, as far as it was read: TGTGCCAGCTGCGAGGGGGCTAACTATGGC. The encoded protein is CASCEGANYG. The entire CDR3 reads CASCEGANYGYTF.

The sample holds many counts of this clone. The read halts 3 residues ahead of the CDR3 end, with the missing end drawn from the germline J gene. The chain is built from TRBV30 and TRBJ2-3; maybe TRBD2 (6 bases). The CDR3 runs 15 residues. Trimming removed 2 bases from V and 0 bases from J, with 12 bases in between. Germline CDR1 reads GTSNPN; CDR2 reads SVGIG (reference sequence). The CDR3 DNA, read in part, is TGTGCCTGGAGTTGGGCGGGAAGTAGCACAGATACG. It translates to CAWSWAGSSTDT. The CDR3 in full is CAWSWAGSSTDTQYF. Looking up the rest from reference TRBV30 and TRBJ2-3 gives the full variable domain: SQTIHQWPATLVQPVGSPLSLECTVEGTSNPNLYWYRQAAGRGLQLLFYSVGIGQISSEVPQNLSASRPQDRQFILSSKKLLLSDSGFYLCAWSWAGSSTDTQYFGPGTRLTVL.